Below are 32 T cell receptor beta chains sequenced from a single sample in a study of CD8+CD57+ T cells in acquired aplastic anemia (dated by TCRdb to 2017 to 2018). Sequencing relied on an Illumina HiSeq 2000. TCR beta VDJ combination and CDR3 sequence profiling used genomic DNA as the template. Through fastp at Q25 and MiXCR, TCRdb rebuilt clones from the public reads, retaining in-frame beta chains. Rows are combined by CDR3 protein, so each entry shows the most common genes and DNA. The sample includes approximately 380,000 distinct CDR3 sequences, with 65% to 75% observed a single time. Of the sample, 4% is held by the ten largest clones. Sequences were obtained from sorted CD4+, CD8+, or CD8+CD57+ T cells (not recorded which) from PBMCs. The origin of the receptors is a human donor in good health, serving as a control.

This clonotype was detected only once. The chain employs TRBV9 and TRBJ1-2, with 7 bases matching TRBD1. Per the germline V gene, CDR1 is SGDLS and CDR2 is YYNGEE. This CDR3 is 14 amino acids long. Trimming cost V 6 bases and J 3 bases; bases outside gene matches: 8. CDR3 nucleotide sequence: TGTGCCAGCACCCGGGGGGGGACAGACTATGGCTACACCTTC. Amino acid sequence: CASTRGGTDYGYTF.

Remarks on this clonotype: As the CDR3 is not closed by the conserved phenylalanine or tryptophan, this likely results from a read error. The DNA is omitted, as the CDR3 cannot be located on it reliably, and the CDR3 follows TCRdb's listing. The gene calls are TRBV7-8 and TRBJ1-6. From its first to its last residue, the CDR3 has 14 amino acids. The germline V gene has CDR1 SGHVS and CDR2 FQNEAQ. Here the CDR3 reads CASSLSTYDPSFDL.

Worth noting for this clonotype: The CDR3 ends on some other residue instead of the conserved phenylalanine or tryptophan, so this is likely a read error. The limits of the CDR3 on the DNA are not certain, so only TCRdb's listed CDR3 is given. The chain employs TRBV7-2 and TRBJ2-3; whether TRBD1, the table's D call, matches the DNA was not checked. Germline-derived CDR1 and CDR2 are SGHTA and FQGNSA. The CDR3 has 13 amino acids, counting both end residues. The CDR3 spells CASSLALWGTGDL.

Remarks on this clonotype: At one end the junction does not follow the germline gene, possibly because of a read error. V is TRBV5-1 and J is TRBJ2-1; D is undetermined. CDR1 and CDR2 (germline): SGHRS, YFSETQ. CDR3 size: 13 residues. DNA for the CDR3: TGTGCCAGCAGCGACCCGCCTGCCCTGCAGCAGTTCTTC. Its protein is CASSDPPALQQFF. The variable domain in full, completed from reference TRBV5-1 and TRBJ2-1, reads KAGVTQTPRYLIKTRGQQVTLSCSPISGHRSVSWYQQTPGQGLQFLFEYFSETQRNKGNFPGRFSGRQFSNSRSEMNVSTLELGDSALYLCASSDPPALQQFFGPGTRLTVL.

In this sample, this clonotype turned up many times. This chain connects TRBV5-1 to TRBJ2-7; D perhaps matches TRBD1 (5 bases). The CDR3 has 13 residues. Germline CDR1 and CDR2: SGHRS and YFSETQ. The ends were cut back, 6 bases at V and 3 bases at J, with 13 bases in the middle. CDR3: CASKLDRHYEQYF. The CDR3 bases are TGCGCCAGCAAACTCGACAGACACTACGAGCAGTACTTC.

The sample holds many counts of this clonotype. This chain connects TRBV10-3 to TRBJ2-1; 8 bases map to TRBD2. CDR1 is ENHRY and CDR2 is SYGVKD in the germline V gene. The J segment lost 2 bases and the V segment lost 6 bases, leaving 12 bases of the junction unmatched. The CDR3 loop spans 17 amino acids. The CDR3 sequence: CAISPRSEAGAYNEQFF. CDR3 nucleotide sequence: TGTGCCATCAGCCCCCGGTCCGAAGCGGGGGCCTACAATGAGCAGTTCTTC.

A word on this clonotype: Likely a read error: the CDR3 ends without its conserved phenylalanine or tryptophan. Because the CDR3's place on the DNA is in doubt, the DNA is left out and the CDR3 is given as listed by TCRdb. This chain links TRBV7-9 with TRBJ1-2. Ends included, the CDR3 has 13 residues. Germline CDR1 SEHNR, CDR2 FQNEAQ (reference sequence). The CDR3 region is CAWSARRSYGFTL.

V and J are TRBV11-3 and TRBJ2-7, with 7 bases that match TRBD2. The CDR3 loop spans 13 amino acids. Losses at the gene ends were 7 bases for V and 5 bases for J; bases not matched to a gene: 8. The germline V gene encodes CDR1 SGHNT and CDR2 YENEEA. CDR3: CASTIAGENEQYF. CDR3 nucleotide sequence: TGTGCCAGCACCATTGCGGGGGAAAACGAGCAGTACTTC.

The CDR3 reads CSAGGGEQYF. CDR3 bases: TGCAGTGCTGGGGGCGGCGAGCAGTACTTC. The J gene is TRBJ2-7, the V gene TRBV20-1; tentative D call: TRBD1 (6 bases). The V and J ends lost 5 bases and 6 bases respectively, with 8 bases between them. Germline values: CDR1 DFQATT, CDR2 SNEGSKA (reference sequence). The CDR3 has 10 residues.

In regard to this clonotype: At one end, the junction sequence differs from germline, possibly due to a read error. J is TRBJ1-6 and V is TRBV7-2; D may be TRBD1 (6 bases). CDR1 is SGHTA, CDR2 FQGNSA, per germline. This CDR3 is built from 13 residues. The CDR3, as DNA: TGTGCCTGGAATTACAGGGATAATCCACCCCTCCACTTT. Its protein product is CAWNYRDNPPLHF.

This clonotype was seen at least ten times. The chain combines TRBV5-6 with TRBJ1-1; 8 positions match TRBD1. CDR3 length: 13 residues. CDR1 SGHDT and CDR2 YYEEEE come from the germline V gene. J lost 4 bases, V lost 9 bases, and 8 bases had no gene match. The CDR3 reads CATFRGRITEAFF. In nucleotides, the CDR3 is TGTGCCACCTTCAGGGGGCGGATCACTGAAGCTTTCTTT.

To note about this clonotype: The conserved closing phenylalanine or tryptophan is absent in this CDR3, likely reflecting a read error. The gene calls are TRBV24-1 and TRBJ2-7, with TRBD1 identical over 9 bases. Germline V gives CDR1 KGHDR, CDR2 SFDVKD. CDR3 length: 15 residues. V dropped 4 bases and J dropped 6; count of bases not matched to a gene: 9. CDR3 sequence (DNA): TGTGCCACCAGTGAGTCGGGACAGGGCGCCGGCGAGCAGTACTCC. This sequence encodes CATSESGQGAGEQYS.

V gene TRBV9 combines with J gene TRBJ2-5, with 10 bases aligning to TRBD1. Trimming at V came to 2 bases and at J to 5 bases, leaving 9 bases not matched to a gene. Germline-derived CDR1 and CDR2 are SGDLS and YYNGEE. The CDR3 extends over 16 amino acids. The CDR3, as DNA: TGTGCCAGCAGCGTCTTTGCCGGGACAGGGGTGGAGACCCAGTACTTC. Translation: CASSVFAGTGVETQYF. The whole variable domain, remainder taken from reference TRBV9 and TRBJ2-5, is DSGVTQTPKHLITATGQRVTLRCSPRSGDLSVYWYQQSLDQGLQFLIQYYNGEERAKGNILERFSAQQFPDLHSELNLSSLELGDSALYFCASSVFAGTGVETQYFGPGTRLLVL.

The rearrangement uses TRBV20-1 and TRBJ2-1; D not resolved. Germline V CDR1 and CDR2: DFQATT, SNEGSKA (reference sequence). Trimming removed 4 bases at V and 13 bases at J, with 17 bases between. The CDR3 is 12 residues long. The CDR3 DNA reads as TGCAGTGCTACCGGTCAGGCAGCACATCAGTTCTTC. It encodes CSATGQAAHQFF.

Of note for this clonotype: An end of the junction does not agree with germline; a read error may underlie this. V usage is TRBV9 and J usage is TRBJ1-2, with D tentatively TRBD1 (6 bases). The CDR3 consists of 14 residues. Germline CDR1 reads SGDLS; CDR2 reads YYNGEE. The CDR3 is CASSAGGAGYGFAF. The CDR3 coding sequence is TGTGCCAGCAGCGCCGGGGGCGCTGGCTATGGCTTCGCCTTC.

The chain couples TRBV20-1 to TRBJ1-2, with unresolved D. This CDR3 contains 12 residues. Germline CDR1 DFQATT, CDR2 SNEGSKA (reference sequence). Trimming shortened V by 5 bases and J by 7 bases, and 14 bases separated the two germline ends. The CDR3 DNA sequence: TGCAGTGCTGACAAGATAACGGGTGGCTACACCTTC. The encoded protein is CSADKITGGYTF.

This clonotype was picked up a small number of times. This chain joins TRBV25-1 and TRBJ1-6, with D uncertain. Germline loops: CDR1 MGHDK, CDR2 SYGVNS. The V end lost 4 bases, the J end lost 6 bases, and 7 bases lay between the germline ends. This CDR3 has 13 amino acids. CDR3 loop: CASSGQTNSPLHF. CDR3 nucleotide sequence: TGTGCCAGCAGTGGGCAGACTAATTCACCCCTCCACTTT.

This clonotype was counted ten times or more. This chain uses TRBV2 with TRBJ2-7; no definite D call. The ends were cut back, 4 bases at V and 0 bases at J, with 16 bases in the middle. Germline values: CDR1 SNHLY, CDR2 FYNNEI. CDR3 length equals 16 residues. CDR3: CASSGIGQDRSYEQYF. CDR3 nucleotide sequence: TGTGCCAGCAGTGGGATAGGGCAGGATCGCTCCTACGAGCAGTACTTC.

In its sample, this clonotype was seen many times. The chain recombines TRBV10-1 with TRBJ2-7, with D perhaps TRBD2 (5 bases). This CDR3 contains 14 residues. The V and J ends lost 3 bases and 3 bases respectively, with 12 bases between them. Germline V gene lookup returns CDR1 WNHNN and CDR2 SYGVQD (reference sequence). This chain's CDR3 is CASSDGGPSYEQYF. In DNA form, the CDR3 reads TGCGCCAGCAGTGATGGCGGGCCGAGCTACGAGCAGTACTTC.

V usage is TRBV7-9 and J usage is TRBJ1-1; D possibly corresponds to TRBD1 (5 bases). This CDR3 has 14 residues. V was clipped by 2 bases and J by 2 bases, with 9 bases between them. Germline V lookup: CDR1 SEHNR, CDR2 FQNEAQ (reference sequence). CDR3 DNA sequence: TGTGCCAGCAGCTTAAATCAGGGTAACACTGAAGCTTTCTTT. Residues: CASSLNQGNTEAFF.

This clonotype showed up many times. The V and J genes are TRBV10-3 and TRBJ1-2, with TRBD1 identical over 10 bases. Germline V gene data show CDR1 as ENHRY and CDR2 as SYGVKD. This CDR3 contains 17 residues. The junction had 14 bases not matched to a gene; V was cut back by 6 bases and J by 4 bases. The CDR3 DNA sequence: TGTGCCATCAGCCCGGGACAGGGGATTTCCGAGACCTATGGCTACACCTTC. Amino acids: CAISPGQGISETYGYTF.

The chain employs TRBV20-1 and TRBJ1-6; maybe TRBD1 (6 bases). The CDR3 is 15 amino acids. Per germline, CDR1 DFQATT and CDR2 SNEGSKA (reference sequence). Trimming took off 6 bases at V and 9 bases at J, with 21 bases between the two ends. The CDR3: CSADYGAGVTSPLHF. DNA of the CDR3: TGCAGTGCCGACTATGGCGCAGGGGTTACTTCACCCCTCCACTTT.

This clonotype has at least ten counts. The chain has TRBV20-1 and TRBJ1-5; D unresolved. The V and J ends lost 0 bases and 1 base respectively, with 19 bases between them. There are 18 residues in the CDR3. The germline V gene encodes CDR1 DFQATT and CDR2 SNEGSKA (reference sequence). CDR3 sequence (DNA): TGCAGTGCTAGAGATCATGGCGGGATCCCATTGAGCAATCAGCCCCAGCATTTT. Translation: CSARDHGGIPLSNQPQHF.

The chain is built from TRBV20-1 and TRBJ2-7; tentative D call: TRBD2 (6 bases). Germline V gene data show CDR1 as DFQATT and CDR2 as SNEGSKA (reference sequence). The CDR3 covers 14 residues. With 4 bases removed from V and 2 bases from J, the gap between germline ends came to 15 bases. The CDR3 spells CSANSGLHTYEQYF. CDR3 nucleotide sequence: TGCAGTGCTAACTCGGGACTGCACACCTACGAGCAGTACTTC.

The V and J genes are TRBV12-3 or TRBV12-4 and TRBJ2-3; D ambiguous. The V and J ends lost 6 bases and 0 bases respectively, with 13 bases between them. The CDR3 runs 15 residues. The CDR3 reads CASSPVVESTDTQYF. For the CDR3, the DNA is TGTGCCAGCAGCCCAGTAGTAGAGAGCACAGATACGCAGTATTTT.

The chain combines TRBV12-3 or TRBV12-4 with TRBJ2-1; 14 nucleotides agree with TRBD2. Trimming at V came to 3 bases and at J to 2 bases, leaving 0 bases not matched to a gene. There are 16 residues in the CDR3. As DNA, the CDR3 is TGTGCCAGCAGTTTGACTAGCGGGGGGGCCTACAATGAGCAGTTCTTC. Translated, it gives CASSLTSGGAYNEQFF.

The rearrangement uses TRBV5-6 and TRBJ2-1, with TRBD1 matching 9 bases. From germline, CDR1 is SGHDT and CDR2 YYEEEE. V lost 4 bases and J lost 6; bases outside the gene matches: 8. CDR3 length: 15 amino acids. The CDR3 is CASSPGGTGSNEQFF. In DNA form, the CDR3 reads TGTGCCAGCAGCCCCGGCGGGACAGGGAGCAATGAGCAGTTCTTC.

The chain couples TRBV9 to TRBJ2-2; no definite D call. V was cut by 0 bases and J by 4 bases, with 7 bases left in between. This CDR3 contains 14 residues. Looked up from germline, CDR1 is SGDLS and CDR2 is YYNGEE. CDR3 in DNA: TGTGCCAGCAGCGTAGTGGAAGGCACCGGGGAGCTGTTTTTT. The encoded protein is CASSVVEGTGELFF.

This clonotype appeared once. Without the conserved terminal phenylalanine or tryptophan, this CDR3 likely stems from a read error. No DNA is shown, since the ends of the CDR3 on it are uncertain; the CDR3 is the one TCRdb lists. The genes are TRBV7-8 and TRBJ2-5; no DNA check was done on the table's D call, TRBD1. The CDR3 is 14 amino acids long, termini counted. Germline CDR1 and CDR2: SGHVS and FQNEAQ. CDR3 residues: CASSPGPYQQYFGL.

The V call is TRBV7-3, the J call TRBJ2-1; possible D gene TRBD2, 6 bases. The germline V gene has CDR1 SGHTA and CDR2 FQGTGA. Deletions cut 8 bases from V and 9 bases from J, with 17 bases between. CDR3 length: 13 residues. The CDR3 is CASRCGEEREQFF. The DNA of the CDR3 is TGTGCCAGCCGTTGCGGGGAAGAGCGTGAGCAGTTCTTC.

A note on this clonotype: As the CDR3 is not closed by the conserved phenylalanine or tryptophan, this likely results from a read error. It is unclear where the CDR3 begins or ends on the DNA, so no DNA is shown, and the CDR3 is as TCRdb lists it. The chain links TRBV7-2 to TRBJ1-2; TRBD1 is the table's D call, not checked against the DNA. CDR1 is SGHTA, CDR2 FQGNSA, per germline. Both ends counted, the CDR3 spans 13 residues. The CDR3 loop reads CASSTRGGAWQET.

This clonotype appeared a few times. This rearrangement joins TRBV19 to TRBJ1-2, with D tentatively TRBD1 (5 bases). Germline CDR1 reads LNHDA; CDR2 reads SQIVND (reference sequence). V was cut by 7 bases and J by 5 bases, with 11 bases left in between. The length of the CDR3 is 12 residues. DNA for the CDR3: TGTGCCAGTAACCCGGGGGGATATGGCTACACCTTC. Residues: CASNPGGYGYTF.